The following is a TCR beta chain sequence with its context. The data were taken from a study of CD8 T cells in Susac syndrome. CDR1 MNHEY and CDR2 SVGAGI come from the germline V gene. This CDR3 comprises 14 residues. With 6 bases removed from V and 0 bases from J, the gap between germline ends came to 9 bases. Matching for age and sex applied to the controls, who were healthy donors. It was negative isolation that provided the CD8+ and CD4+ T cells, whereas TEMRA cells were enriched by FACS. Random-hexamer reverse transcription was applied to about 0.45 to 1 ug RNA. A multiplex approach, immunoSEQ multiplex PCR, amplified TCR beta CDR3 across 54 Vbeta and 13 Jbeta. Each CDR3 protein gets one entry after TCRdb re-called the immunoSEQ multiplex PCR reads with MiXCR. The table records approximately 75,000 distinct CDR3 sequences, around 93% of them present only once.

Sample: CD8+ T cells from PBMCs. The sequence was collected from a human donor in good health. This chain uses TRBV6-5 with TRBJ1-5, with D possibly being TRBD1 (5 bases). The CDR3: CASSPQDSNQPQHF. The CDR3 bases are TGTGCCAGCAGCCCACAGGATAGCAATCAGCCCCAGCATTTT.